The next 28 T cell receptor beta chains were all read from a single sample in a study of blood T cells in healthy people across ages. Alongside a J-beta primer mix, a sample-barcoded 5' primer served in a second PCR lasting about 6 to 12 cycles. TCRdb used MiXCR to reprocess the 5' RACE reads, holding one entry per CDR3 protein. The sample records fewer than 600,000 distinct CDR3 sequences, approximately 26% being singletons. These data were also filed under a second study, of T cells of mothers and their children.

Sequenced material: blood. All receptors derive from a boy younger than 10 in good health.

This clonotype was recorded a few times. This chain uses TRBV9 with TRBJ1-1, with unresolved D. Germline V gene sequence: CDR1 SGDLS, CDR2 YYNGEE. The CDR3 is 13 residues long. Trimming left V 5 bases short and J 1 base short, with 9 bases between. Here the CDR3 DNA reads TGTGCCAGCAGTCTCGAGAGGAACACTGAAGCTTTCTTT. This gives the protein CASSLERNTEAFF.

This clonotype occurred a few times. The J gene is TRBJ2-2, the V gene TRBV11-2, with 11 nucleotides matching TRBD2. From germline, CDR1 is SGHAT and CDR2 FQNNGV. This CDR3 has 15 amino acids. The V gene end was trimmed by 10 bases and the J gene end by 1 base; junction bases not matched to a gene: 5. CDR3 in DNA: TGTGCCAACCCCCTAGCGGGGGGGAACACCGGGGAGCTGTTTTTT. Amino acids: CANPLAGGNTGELFF.

This clonotype was found a few times. The rearrangement joins TRBV7-6 to TRBJ2-2; 8 bases are a match to TRBD2. There are 16 residues in the CDR3. Germline V gene sequence: CDR1 SGHVS, CDR2 FNYEAQ. V was clipped by 4 bases and J by 7 bases; unmatched bases: 11. For the CDR3, the DNA is TGTGCCAGCAGCTACCAACCCGGACTAGCAGGCGGGGAGCTGTTTTTT. This sequence encodes CASSYQPGLAGGELFF.

This clonotype was found a few times. The chain has TRBV3-1 and TRBJ2-7, with D hard to call. CDR1 is LGHDT and CDR2 is YNNKEL in the germline V gene (reference sequence). This CDR3 comprises 15 residues. Trimming shortened V by 1 base and J by 2 bases, and 12 bases separated the two germline ends. The chain's CDR3 is CASSQGPSGTYEQYF. CDR3 in DNA: TGTGCCAGCAGCCAAGGACCCTCAGGAACCTACGAGCAGTACTTC.

This clonotype occurred a few times. The rearrangement uses TRBV10-3 and TRBJ2-7; weak D call: TRBD2 (6 bases). This CDR3 contains 15 residues. Germline V CDR1 and CDR2: ENHRY, SYGVKD. With 3 bases removed from V and 4 bases from J, the gap between germline ends came to 16 bases. The CDR3: CAISEGSLGSYEQYF. The CDR3 DNA is TGTGCCATCAGTGAAGGGTCCCTCGGGAGTTACGAGCAGTACTTC.

This clonotype was found a few times. The chain combines TRBV7-9 with TRBJ1-2; D gene uncertain. V was cut by 1 base and J by 3 bases, with 12 bases left in between. The CDR3 runs to 15 residues. The germline CDR1 and CDR2 sequences are SEHNR and FQNEAQ (reference sequence). The chain's CDR3 is CASSLGDKRDYGYTF. DNA of the CDR3: TGTGCCAGCAGCTTAGGAGACAAGCGGGACTATGGCTACACCTTC.

This clonotype has a handful of counts. The rearrangement joins TRBV4-3 to TRBJ2-1, with 8 bases aligning to TRBD1. V shed 2 bases, J shed 9 bases, and the junction held 6 bases outside the gene matches. Looked up from germline, CDR1 is LGHNA and CDR2 is YSLEER. CDR3 length equals 14 residues. In DNA form, the CDR3 reads TGCGCCAGCAGCCAAATCCAGGGGGCAGGTGAGCAGTTCTTC. Translated: CASSQIQGAGEQFF.

The chain joins TRBV9 to TRBJ1-1, with 7 bases aligning to TRBD1. Germline V lookup: CDR1 SGDLS, CDR2 YYNGEE. The CDR3 covers 15 residues. V was pared by 4 bases and J by 5 bases, with 11 bases of the junction left unmatched. CDR3 nucleotide sequence: TGTGCCAGCAGCTCGACCCCGACAGGGCGGACTGAAGCTTTCTTT. It codes for CASSSTPTGRTEAFF.

The chain couples TRBV27 to TRBJ2-3; TRBD2 matches 9 bases. This CDR3 contains 15 residues. J gave up 6 bases and V 6 bases, and 10 bases lay outside the gene matches. The germline V gene has CDR1 MNHEY and CDR2 SMNVEV (reference sequence). DNA for the CDR3: TGTGCCAGCAGACGCGCCGGGACTAGCCCTGATACGCAGTATTTT. Protein sequence: CASRRAGTSPDTQYF.

The chain uses TRBV24-1 and TRBJ2-2; a weak D match, TRBD1 (6 bases). Trimming shortened V by 2 bases and J by 2 bases, and 14 bases separated the two germline ends. The CDR3 contains 17 residues. CDR1 is KGHDR, CDR2 SFDVKD, per germline. The CDR3 bases are TGTGCCACCAGTGATTATGGGGGCGGACACAACACCGGGGAGCTGTTTTTT. It encodes CATSDYGGGHNTGELFF.

This clonotype has only a few counts. This chain joins TRBV3-1 and TRBJ2-7; D may be TRBD1 or TRBD2 (5 bases each). The germline V gene encodes CDR1 LGHDT and CDR2 YNNKEL (reference sequence). The CDR3 has 14 residues. The ends were cut back, 4 bases at V and 3 bases at J, with 13 bases in the middle. CDR3 in DNA: TGTGCCAGCAGCCCTACTGGGACCATCTACGAGCAGTACTTC. Translated: CASSPTGTIYEQYF.

Only a few counts were recorded for this clonotype. The V call is TRBV9, the J call TRBJ2-4, with D hard to call. The V and J ends lost 3 bases and 1 base respectively, with 17 bases between them. Germline V gene lookup returns CDR1 SGDLS and CDR2 YYNGEE. The CDR3 is 17 residues long. CDR3 protein: CASSAGPLRAAKNIQYF. The DNA for the CDR3 is TGTGCCAGCAGCGCCGGACCCCTAAGGGCTGCCAAAAACATTCAGTACTTC.

The sample holds a few counts of this clonotype. The chain is built from TRBV4-2 and TRBJ1-6; no firm D call. Trimming stripped 0 bases from V and 8 bases from J, with 11 bases between. This CDR3 is 15 amino acids long. CDR1 is LGHNA, CDR2 YNFKEQ, per germline. CDR3 DNA: TGTGCCAGCAGCCAAGATGAAGAGGGATATTCACCCCTCCACTTT. Encoded protein: CASSQDEEGYSPLHF.

This rearrangement joins TRBV6-2 or TRBV6-3 to TRBJ2-1; TRBD2 agrees at 9 bases. This CDR3 contains 15 residues. The ends lost 5 bases at V and 9 bases at J; junction bases unmatched: 11. CDR1 MNHEY and CDR2 SVGEGT come from the germline V gene. CDR3 region: CASSPSSGKAGEQFF. The CDR3 coding sequence is TGTGCCAGCAGTCCATCTAGCGGGAAGGCAGGTGAGCAGTTCTTC.

The CDR3 is CASSSTVRDNQPQHF. CDR3 nucleotides: TGTGCCAGCAGTTCCACAGTACGCGACAATCAGCCCCAGCATTTT. The rearrangement joins TRBV6-2 or TRBV6-3 to TRBJ1-5; D remains unclear. The length of the CDR3 is 15 residues. Germline V lookup: CDR1 MNHEY, CDR2 SVGEGT. Trimming removed 4 bases at V and 3 bases at J, with 13 bases between.

Ten or more counts support this clonotype. J is TRBJ2-5 and V is TRBV6-1, with 8 bases identical to TRBD2. The CDR3 is made up of 15 amino acids. V gave up 6 bases and J gave up 5 bases; unmatched junction bases: 11. The V gene's germline CDR1 is MNHNS and CDR2 SASEGT. The chain's CDR3 is CASRTGLGGGETQYF. Written as DNA, the CDR3 is TGTGCCAGCAGAACGGGACTAGGAGGCGGTGAGACCCAGTACTTC.

The gene calls are TRBV30 and TRBJ1-2; 10 nucleotides agree with TRBD1. With 3 bases clipped from V and 3 bases from J, the junction kept 1 base outside the gene matches. CDR3 length: 13 amino acids. Germline V gene data show CDR1 as GTSNPN and CDR2 as SVGIG (reference sequence). The CDR3 bases are TGTGCCTGGAGGGGGACAGGGGACTATGGCTACACCTTC. Translation gives CAWRGTGDYGYTF.

In this sample, this clonotype turned up a few times. One base away lies a much larger clone, so this may be a sequencing read error. The V gene is TRBV29-1, the J gene TRBJ2-3; D call uncertain. CDR1 is SQVTM, CDR2 ANQGSEA, per germline. The CDR3 totals 12 residues. V lost 4 bases and J 1 base, leaving 6 bases between the germline ends. In DNA form, the CDR3 reads TGCAGCGTTGCCGTTCGCACAGATACGCAGTATTTT. Translation gives CSVAVRTDTQYF.

The chain couples TRBV12-3 or TRBV12-4 to TRBJ2-1, with TRBD2 matching 7 bases. The CDR3 is 15 residues long. Losses at the gene ends were 7 bases for V and 7 bases for J; bases not matched to a gene: 13. The CDR3 region has the DNA TGTGCCAGCACCTACGCTGGCGGGAGTAGGAATGAGCAGTTCTTC. Its translation is CASTYAGGSRNEQFF.

The chain combines TRBV25-1 with TRBJ1-4; 10 nucleotides match TRBD1. V trimming: 6 bases; J trimming: 5 bases; junction bases outside the gene matches: 6. The CDR3 is 15 residues long. The germline gives CDR1 MGHDK, CDR2 SYGVNS. This CDR3 reads CASSDMGQGNEKLFF. The DNA for the CDR3 is TGTGCCAGCAGCGATATGGGACAGGGGAATGAAAAACTGTTTTTT.

V and J are TRBV6-5 and TRBJ1-1; possibly TRBD1 for D (6 bases). V was shortened by 4 bases and J by 5 bases, with 11 bases between the two germline ends. Germline CDR1 MNHEY, CDR2 SVGAGI. The CDR3 consists of 13 residues. The CDR3 DNA is TGTGCCAGCAGTTCCAGAGGGGGGACTGAAGCTTTCTTT. Its translation: CASSSRGGTEAFF.

This sequence joins TRBV28 and TRBJ1-1, with no clear D. V was pared by 3 bases and J by 3 bases, with 14 bases between. The CDR3 is 15 residues long. In germline, CDR1 is MDHEN, CDR2 SYDVKM. CDR3 amino acids: CASSLTGEIDTEAFF. CDR3 sequence (DNA): TGTGCCAGCAGTTTGACCGGGGAAATAGACACTGAAGCTTTCTTT. The complete variable domain, with remaining parts taken from reference TRBV28 and TRBJ1-1, reads DVKVTQSSRYLVKRTGEKVFLECVQDMDHENMFWYRQDPGLGLRLIYFSYDVKMKEKGDIPEGYSVSREKKERFSLILESASTNQTSMYLCASSLTGEIDTEAFFGQGTRLTVV.

The genes are TRBV10-2 and TRBJ1-2; D gene unclear. Trimming took 5 bases from V and 3 from J, leaving 10 bases between them. The germline CDR1 and CDR2 sequences are WSHSY and SAAADI. CDR3 length equals 13 residues. DNA for the CDR3: TGCGCCAGCAGTTCTGGGTTCGACTATGGCTACACCTTC. Its translation is CASSSGFDYGYTF.

The chain combines TRBV3-1 with TRBJ2-7, with 13 bases aligning to TRBD2. The CDR3 loop spans 14 amino acids. Germline values: CDR1 LGHDT, CDR2 YNNKEL (reference sequence). V shed 9 bases, J shed 6 bases, and the junction held 8 bases outside the gene matches. CDR3 loop: CASRLAGGSSEQYF. The CDR3 DNA is TGTGCCAGTAGACTAGCGGGAGGTTCTAGCGAGCAGTACTTC.

The chain recombines TRBV24-1 with TRBJ2-2, with a possible D match to TRBD2 (6 bases). This CDR3 is 16 amino acids long. Germline CDR1 is KGHDR and CDR2 is SFDVKD. Trimming took 5 bases from V and 7 from J, leaving 19 bases between them. The CDR3 coding sequence is TGTGCCACCAGTGGGGCGCCGGGAGAGTCGGTCGGGGAGCTGTTTTTT. It specifies CATSGAPGESVGELFF.

The gene calls are TRBV28 and TRBJ1-1; the D is unclear. CDR1 MDHEN and CDR2 SYDVKM come from the germline V gene. Deletions cut 3 bases from V and 1 base from J, with 6 bases between. This CDR3 comprises 13 residues. The chain's CDR3 is CASSFRPNTEAFF. The CDR3 bases are TGTGCCAGCAGTTTCCGACCGAACACTGAAGCTTTCTTT.

The chain is built from TRBV10-3 and TRBJ2-7, with a possible D match to TRBD2 (6 bases). V lost 6 bases and J 3 bases, leaving 15 bases between the germline ends. Per germline, CDR1 ENHRY and CDR2 SYGVKD. CDR3 length: 14 residues. The CDR3 bases are TGTGCCATCAGCGGGACTGCAGGGAACTACGAGCAGTACTTC. This encodes CAISGTAGNYEQYF.

This chain connects TRBV27 to TRBJ1-1; D gene uncertain. Trimming took off 2 bases at V and 7 bases at J, with 11 bases between the two ends. Germline V CDR1 and CDR2: MNHEY, SMNVEV (reference sequence). The CDR3 length is 13 residues. DNA of the CDR3: TGTGCCAGCAGTTTACTGGAGAAGTATGAAGCTTTCTTT. It yields the protein CASSLLEKYEAFF.